Presented here are 27 T cell receptor beta chains from one specimen sequenced in a study of T cell changes during pregnancy in multiple sclerosis. TCRdb's table, derived via immunoSEQ multiplex PCR, lists solely in-frame clones and lacks some. In the table there are roughly 40,000 clones, 92% of which are singletons. The sample consisted of CD8+ T cells from peripheral blood mononuclear cells, taken in the first trimester of pregnancy. These TCRs come from a female donor with multiple sclerosis, enrolled in a pregnancy study.

This chain uses TRBV11-2 with TRBJ2-6; TRBD1 matches at 10 bases. The trim removed 1 base at V and 4 bases at J, leaving 1 base unmatched. In germline, CDR1 is SGHAT, CDR2 FQNNGV. The CDR3 consists of 16 residues. CDR3 nucleotides: TGTGCCAGCAGCTTAGGACAGGGGGCCGGGGCCAACGTCCTGACTTTC. As protein: CASSLGQGAGANVLTF.

This sequence joins TRBV4-1 and TRBJ1-3, with D possibly matching TRBD1 (5 bases). This CDR3 spans 18 amino acids. Per germline, CDR1 MGHRA and CDR2 YSYEKL. V was clipped by 2 bases and J by 0 bases, with 17 bases between them. The CDR3 loop is CASSQTLPQAPSGNTIYF. CDR3 nucleotides: TGCGCCAGCAGCCAAACATTGCCACAGGCTCCCTCTGGAAACACCATATATTTT.

The sample holds one count of this clone. This sequence joins TRBV21-1 and TRBJ2-7; the table assigns TRBD1, which was not confirmed against the DNA. TRBV21-1 corresponds to a pseudogene. This CDR3 is built from 15 residues. CDR3 protein: CASSNISGQYYEQYF. The CDR3, as DNA: TGTGCCAGCAGCAATATCTCGGGACAGTACTACGAGCAGTACTTC.

The chain combines TRBV14 with TRBJ2-7, with 9 nucleotides matching TRBD1. The V gene's germline CDR1 is SGHDN and CDR2 FVKESK. The CDR3 is 14 residues long. V shed 8 bases, J shed 1 base, and the junction held 6 bases outside the gene matches. CDR3 nucleotides: TGTGCCAGCTCCGGGACAGGGTTTTCCTACGAGCAGTACTTC. It yields the protein CASSGTGFSYEQYF.

This chain joins TRBV13 and TRBJ2-2; D is unclear. The germline V gene has CDR1 PRHDT and CDR2 FYEKMQ (reference sequence). V lost 5 bases to trimming and J lost 3 bases, with 4 bases between them. This CDR3 has 12 amino acids. In DNA form, the CDR3 reads TGTGCCAGCAGCCCTTACACCGGGGAGCTGTTTTTT. Encoded protein: CASSPYTGELFF.

The genes are TRBV5-4 and TRBJ2-5; 10 bases align to TRBD2. CDR3 length: 14 amino acids. Germline-derived CDR1 and CDR2 are SGHNT and YYREEE (reference sequence). V lost 4 bases, J lost 3 bases, and 3 bases stayed unmatched. DNA of the CDR3: TGTGCCAGCAGCGCTACTAGCGGGGAAGAGACCCAGTACTTC. It yields the protein CASSATSGEETQYF.

The chain combines TRBV19 with TRBJ1-5; D is ambiguous. The CDR3 contains 15 residues. Trimming cost V 6 bases and J 7 bases, with 19 bases left between them. Germline lookup yields CDR1 LNHDA and CDR2 SQIVND (reference sequence). The CDR3 region is CASSTPWASGQPQHF. DNA of the CDR3: TGTGCCAGTAGCACCCCGTGGGCCAGCGGACAGCCCCAGCATTTT.

This rearrangement joins TRBV27 to TRBJ2-7; 7 positions match TRBD2. V dropped 6 bases and J dropped 0; count of bases not matched to a gene: 11. There are 16 residues in the CDR3. CDR1 MNHEY and CDR2 SMNVEV come from the germline V gene (reference sequence). CDR3 nucleotide sequence: TGTGCCAGCAGCCCGGTTGGGGGGGTCCTCTCCTACGAGCAGTACTTC. Its translation: CASSPVGGVLSYEQYF.

This chain uses TRBV4-2 with TRBJ2-1, with a weak D call TRBD2 (7 bases). The germline gives CDR1 LGHNA, CDR2 YNFKEQ. This CDR3 has 16 residues. V lost 0 bases, J lost 7 bases, and 16 bases lay in between. The CDR3 bases are TGTGCCAGCAGCCAAGAAGTATCACAGGGAGGGAATGAGCAGTTCTTC. It yields the protein CASSQEVSQGGNEQFF.

The genes are TRBV15 and TRBJ1-4; tentative D call: TRBD1 (6 bases). This CDR3 has 14 residues. Trimming removed 5 bases at V and 1 base at J, with 8 bases between. Germline-derived CDR1 and CDR2 are LNHNV and YYDKDF (reference sequence). The CDR3 DNA is TGTGCCACCAGCCGGGGACAAACTAATGAAAAACTGTTTTTT. It is translated as CATSRGQTNEKLFF.

In this sample, this clone turned up once. The rearrangement joins TRBV6-5 to TRBJ2-5; no clear D gene. Looked up from germline, CDR1 is MNHEY and CDR2 is SVGAGI. Deletions cut 4 bases from V and 5 bases from J, with 11 bases between. The CDR3 contains 13 residues. CDR3: CASSLNVRETQYF. The CDR3 DNA follows: TGTGCCAGCAGTTTGAATGTGAGGGAGACCCAGTACTTC.

The chain uses TRBV6-5 and TRBJ2-3, with a tentative D call TRBD2 (5 bases). V was clipped by 4 bases and J by 4 bases, with 9 bases between them. CDR3 length: 13 residues. Germline CDR1 reads MNHEY; CDR2 reads SVGAGI. This chain's CDR3 is CASSSPAADTQYF. CDR3 nucleotide sequence: TGTGCCAGCAGTTCCCCAGCGGCAGATACGCAGTATTTT.

The chain recombines TRBV11-2 with TRBJ2-1; no clear D. There are 14 residues in the CDR3. V dropped 8 bases and J dropped 0 bases, with 11 bases sitting between them. Germline V gene data show CDR1 as SGHAT and CDR2 as FQNNGV. CDR3 amino acids: CASVAAPSYNEQFF. The DNA of the CDR3 is TGTGCCAGCGTCGCGGCCCCCTCCTACAATGAGCAGTTCTTC.

The chain links TRBV13 to TRBJ1-6; D is undetermined. The CDR3 totals 12 residues. From germline, CDR1 is PRHDT and CDR2 FYEKMQ (reference sequence). V gave up 5 bases and J gave up 6 bases, with 5 bases separating them. This CDR3 reads CASSEVNSPLHF. The DNA of the CDR3 is TGTGCCAGCAGCGAGGTTAATTCACCCCTCCACTTT.

V and J are TRBV7-8 and TRBJ1-2; TRBD1 matches at 7 bases. Germline V gene sequence: CDR1 SGHVS, CDR2 FQNEAQ. The CDR3 is made up of 13 amino acids. V shed 2 bases and J 8 bases; nucleotides not matched to a gene: 5. The CDR3 nucleotides read TGTGCCAGCAGCTTAACACAGGGGCGCGGCTACACCTTC. As protein: CASSLTQGRGYTF. The whole variable domain, remainder taken from reference TRBV7-8 and TRBJ1-2, is GAGVSQSPRYKVAKRGQDVALRCDPISGHVSLFWYQQALGQGPEFLTYFQNEAQLDKSGLPSDRFFAERPEGSVSTLKIQRTQQEDSAVYLCASSLTQGRGYTFGSGTRLTVV.

V gene TRBV5-1 combines with J gene TRBJ1-2; a weak D match, TRBD1 (6 bases). Looked up from germline, CDR1 is SGHRS and CDR2 is YFSETQ. Trimming took off 0 bases at V and 6 bases at J, with 9 bases between the two ends. The CDR3 sequence is 13 residues long. CDR3 in DNA: TGCGCCAGCAGCTTGGGACAGGCCAATGGCTACACCTTC. Its translation is CASSLGQANGYTF. Drawing the rest from reference TRBV5-1 and TRBJ1-2, the complete variable domain is KAGVTQTPRYLIKTRGQQVTLSCSPISGHRSVSWYQQTPGQGLQFLFEYFSETQRNKGNFPGRFSGRQFSNSRSEMNVSTLELGDSALYLCASSLGQANGYTFGSGTRLTVV.

The genes are TRBV7-9 and TRBJ2-7, with TRBD2 matching over 7 bases. There are 15 residues in the CDR3. Germline CDR1 and CDR2: SEHNR and FQNEAQ (reference sequence). The ends lost 4 bases at V and 6 bases at J; junction bases unmatched: 12. The CDR3 DNA is TGTGCCAGCAGCTCGACCGGGACTATAAGAAGCGAGCAGTACTTC. It yields the protein CASSSTGTIRSEQYF.

This clone appeared a single time. The chain couples TRBV6-1 to TRBJ2-2; TRBD2 matches 7 bases. The CDR3 is made up of 14 amino acids. Germline values: CDR1 MNHNS, CDR2 SASEGT. V lost 6 bases, J lost 5 bases, and 6 bases stayed unmatched. This chain's CDR3 is CASRGREDTGELFF. The DNA for the CDR3 is TGTGCCAGCAGAGGGAGGGAGGATACCGGGGAGCTGTTTTTT.

This clone has just a few counts. The rearrangement uses TRBV28 and TRBJ1-1; D possibly corresponds to TRBD1 (5 bases). V lost 10 bases, J lost 5 bases, and 20 bases lay in between. CDR1 and CDR2 from the germline V gene are MDHEN and SYDVKM. The CDR3 sequence is 14 residues long. The DNA for the CDR3 is TGTGCCACCATCAGAATAGGGGTCCGAACTGAAGCTTTCTTT. Translation gives CATIRIGVRTEAFF.

The V gene is TRBV10-3, the J gene TRBJ2-2; D is possibly TRBD1 (5 bases). With 10 bases removed from V and 1 base from J, the gap between germline ends came to 16 bases. Germline V gene data show CDR1 as ENHRY and CDR2 as SYGVKD. This CDR3 region has 15 residues. The CDR3 sequence: CATEFQGGNTGELFF. The CDR3 DNA follows: TGTGCCACAGAGTTTCAGGGTGGGAACACCGGGGAGCTGTTTTTT.

The chain couples TRBV25-1 to TRBJ2-5; 8 positions match TRBD1. This CDR3 contains 15 residues. CDR1 MGHDK and CDR2 SYGVNS come from the germline V gene. The V gene end was trimmed by 9 bases and the J gene end by 1 base; junction bases not matched to a gene: 10. Written as DNA, the CDR3 is TGTGCCAGTAGGACTCCTCAGGGGGCCCAAGAGACCCAGTACTTC. Translated: CASRTPQGAQETQYF.

This clone was observed a single time. This chain links TRBV11-3 with TRBJ2-3, with 8 bases identical to TRBD2. J was trimmed by 3 bases and V by 5 bases; bases with no gene match: 7. This CDR3 region has 15 residues. From germline, CDR1 is SGHNT and CDR2 YENEEA. This chain's CDR3 is CASSQAGAGTDTQYF. The CDR3 nucleotides are TGTGCCAGCAGCCAAGCGGGGGCCGGGACAGATACGCAGTATTTT.

The count of this clone is one. The CDR3 bases are TGTGCCAGCAGCTCACCCTCACTAGCGGGGGGGCCGCAGGACACCGGGGAGCTGTTTTTT. Protein sequence: CASSSPSLAGGPQDTGELFF. V usage is TRBV13 and J usage is TRBJ2-2; 13 positions match TRBD2. There are 20 residues in the CDR3. In germline, CDR1 is PRHDT, CDR2 FYEKMQ (reference sequence). J lost 3 bases, V lost 4 bases, and 14 bases had no gene match.

The CDR3 loop is CASSLLIGQGVGEQFF. The DNA for the CDR3 is TGTGCCAGCAGTTTACTCATTGGACAGGGAGTGGGTGAGCAGTTCTTC. V and J are TRBV27 and TRBJ2-1, with TRBD1 matching 8 bases. From germline, CDR1 is MNHEY and CDR2 SMNVEV (reference sequence). This CDR3 has 16 residues. V gave up 2 bases and J gave up 9 bases; unmatched junction bases: 12.

This chain connects TRBV9 to TRBJ1-2; perhaps TRBD1 as D (6 bases). The CDR3 sequence is 15 residues long. Between the trimmed V and J ends, which lost 0 bases and 0 bases, there was a span of 9 bases. The V gene's germline CDR1 is SGDLS and CDR2 YYNGEE. CDR3 DNA sequence: TGTGCCAGCAGCGTAGAGCCAGGGGCTAACTATGGCTACACCTTC. Translation: CASSVEPGANYGYTF.

The rearrangement joins TRBV19 to TRBJ2-1; 11 nucleotides align to TRBD1. CDR1 and CDR2 (germline): LNHDA, SQIVND (reference sequence). The V segment lost 10 bases and the J segment 4 bases; nucleotides outside the gene matches: 9. This CDR3 region has 15 residues. The CDR3 bases are TGTGCCACCGATAACCGGGACAGGGGGTACAATGAGCAGTTCTTC. Residues: CATDNRDRGYNEQFF.

The V and J genes are TRBV7-8 and TRBJ1-6; 8 bases agree with TRBD1. J gave up 9 bases and V 5 bases, and 6 bases lay outside the gene matches. CDR3 length: 14 amino acids. Germline assignment: CDR1 SGHVS and CDR2 FQNEAQ. The DNA for the CDR3 is TGTGCCAGCAGCCTCGACAGGGGTGGTTCACCCCTCCACTTT. This sequence encodes CASSLDRGGSPLHF.